This record looks at one T cell receptor (beta chain) sequence and its context. The antigen is undetermined. In germline, CDR1 is KGHSH, CDR2 LQKENI. V gave up 3 bases and J gave up 2 bases; unmatched junction bases: 4. CDR3 length: 16 residues. The source of the sample is a study of graft-versus-host responses after intestinal transplantation. The protocol was immunoSEQ multiplex PCR, while the TCRdb copy is restricted to in-frame clones and leaves out a portion. The sample lists 110,000 to 150,000 clones, around nine tenths occurring once. This material consisted of unstimulated CD4+ T cells sorted from spleen or lymph node cells, taken before intestinal transplant. The rearrangement links TRBV18 to TRBJ2-3; 11 bases match TRBD2. This TCR was sampled from a human donor who received an intestinal transplant. CDR3 coding DNA: TGTGCCAGCTCACCTATAGCGGGAGGGTACACAGATACGCAGTATTTT. It yields the protein CASSPIAGGYTDTQYF.